These 17 T cell receptor beta chains originate from one sample sequenced in a study of T cell responses to AZD1222 COVID-19 vaccine. Produced via immunoSEQ multiplex PCR; TCRdb's table is partial and in-frame only. The sample has tens of thousands of clones, roughly 88% seen once. This specimen was peripheral blood, taken on day 0 of MenACWY control vaccination. All receptors come from an adult in good health.

This sequence joins TRBV27 and TRBJ1-6; possible D gene TRBD1, 5 bases. The V gene lost 5 bases and the J gene lost 0 bases, with 20 bases spanning the gap. This CDR3 comprises 19 residues. Looked up from germline, CDR1 is MNHEY and CDR2 is SMNVEV (reference sequence). CDR3 residues: CASSRRPGRTRSYNSPLHF. The CDR3 nucleotides are TGTGCCAGCAGTAGACGTCCGGGACGGACCCGCTCCTATAATTCACCCCTCCACTTT.

The V gene is TRBV29-1, the J gene TRBJ1-1; tentatively, D is TRBD1 (6 bases). V was cut by 7 bases and J by 3 bases, with 15 bases left in between. From germline, CDR1 is SQVTM and CDR2 ANQGSEA. This CDR3 has 13 amino acids. CDR3 amino acids: CSGKGGSDTEAFF. In DNA, the CDR3 is TGCAGCGGTAAAGGGGGATCGGACACTGAAGCTTTCTTT.

This chain links TRBV6-5 with TRBJ2-7; D unclear. Trimming took off 2 bases at V and 7 bases at J, with 12 bases between the two ends. Germline V gene data show CDR1 as MNHEY and CDR2 as SVGAGI. This CDR3 is 13 amino acids long. CDR3 protein: CASSYKGEQEQYF. In DNA form, the CDR3 reads TGTGCCAGCAGTTACAAAGGCGAGCAAGAGCAGTACTTC.

The chain joins TRBV28 to TRBJ1-5; D is perhaps TRBD1 (5 bases). CDR3 length equals 15 residues. Germline V lookup: CDR1 MDHEN, CDR2 SYDVKM. Trimming left V 2 bases short and J 2 bases short, with 10 bases between. For the CDR3, the DNA is TGTGCCAGCAGTTTAGGGGGGGGAGGCAATCAGCCCCAGCATTTT. As protein: CASSLGGGGNQPQHF.

The chain carries TRBV6-2 or TRBV6-3 and TRBJ1-2; 8 bases align to TRBD1. The CDR3 spans 17 residues. After removal of 6 bases from V and 4 bases from J, the junction contained 16 bases not matched to a gene. Germline V gene lookup returns CDR1 MNHEY and CDR2 SVGEGT. Here the CDR3 reads CASSEPRDRSLLYGYTF. The CDR3 DNA reads TGTGCCAGCAGCGAACCCCGGGACAGGTCTCTACTCTATGGCTACACCTTC.

The J gene is TRBJ1-1, the V gene TRBV4-2; perhaps TRBD1 as D (5 bases). Looked up from germline, CDR1 is LGHNA and CDR2 is YNFKEQ. Deletions cut 5 bases from V and 8 bases from J, with 18 bases between. The CDR3 is made up of 14 amino acids. The CDR3 coding sequence is TGTGCCAGCAGCGCGGGGCGGCTCATGGGGGAAGCTTTCTTT. The encoded protein is CASSAGRLMGEAFF.

The chain joins TRBV27 to TRBJ2-3; D tentatively fits TRBD1 or TRBD2 (6 bases each). The V end lost 7 bases, the J end lost 1 base, and 15 bases lay between the germline ends. From germline, CDR1 is MNHEY and CDR2 SMNVEV (reference sequence). There are 15 residues in the CDR3. CDR3 sequence (DNA): TGTGCCAGCACCTCCAGGGGAGGAGGCACAGATACGCAGTATTTT. It encodes CASTSRGGGTDTQYF.

In DNA, the CDR3 is TGTGCCACCAGTGACCCCGGGACAGGGATTTACGAGCAGTACTTC. It yields the protein CATSDPGTGIYEQYF. V is TRBV24-1 and J is TRBJ2-7; 9 positions match TRBD1. The CDR3 consists of 15 residues. CDR1 and CDR2 from the germline V gene are KGHDR and SFDVKD. V shed 4 bases, J shed 4 bases, and the junction held 7 bases outside the gene matches.

This clone has just one count. V usage is TRBV9 and J usage is TRBJ2-2; 9 positions agree with TRBD1. CDR3 size: 16 residues. Looked up from germline, CDR1 is SGDLS and CDR2 is YYNGEE. Germline trimming cut 2 bases from V and 6 bases from J; bases unmatched to any gene: 8. The CDR3 coding sequence is TGTGCCAGCAGCGTTCCGGGACAGGGAAACGCCGGGGAGCTGTTTTTT. This codes for CASSVPGQGNAGELFF.

The chain links TRBV4-1 to TRBJ1-5; no clear D. CDR1 is MGHRA and CDR2 is YSYEKL in the germline V gene. Trimming removed 0 bases from V and 3 bases from J, with 9 bases in between. The CDR3 extends over 15 amino acids. The CDR3 bases are TGCGCCAGCAGCCAAGATCAACAGACCAATCAGCCCCAGCATTTT. Its protein is CASSQDQQTNQPQHF.

The chain couples TRBV9 to TRBJ2-3; TRBD1 matches 8 bases. The V and J ends lost 4 bases and 2 bases, in that order; junction bases with no gene match: 9. Germline CDR1 SGDLS, CDR2 YYNGEE. The CDR3 totals 16 residues. CDR3 in DNA: TGTGCCAGCAGCTCAGGACGGGACAGGCACACAGATACGCAGTATTTT. This encodes CASSSGRDRHTDTQYF. Supplemented by reference TRBV9 and TRBJ2-3, the full variable domain reads DSGVTQTPKHLITATGQRVTLRCSPRSGDLSVYWYQQSLDQGLQFLIQYYNGEERAKGNILERFSAQQFPDLHSELNLSSLELGDSALYFCASSSGRDRHTDTQYFGPGTRLTVL.

This sequence joins TRBV7-9 and TRBJ2-2; no clear D gene. V was shortened by 1 base and J by 0 bases, with 3 bases between the two germline ends. The length of the CDR3 is 14 residues. The germline V gene encodes CDR1 SEHNR and CDR2 FQNEAQ (reference sequence). The CDR3 spells CASSLGANTGELFF. The CDR3 region has the DNA TGTGCCAGCAGCTTAGGGGCGAACACCGGGGAGCTGTTTTTT.

The J gene is TRBJ1-5, the V gene TRBV11-3; D gene unclear. Germline assignment: CDR1 SGHNT and CDR2 YENEEA. The CDR3 is made up of 13 amino acids. Trimming removed 5 bases at V and 9 bases at J, with 14 bases between. CDR3 loop: CASSRTAGGPQHF. In nucleotides, the CDR3 is TGTGCCAGCAGCCGGACCGCTGGCGGGCCCCAGCATTTT.

The genes are TRBV5-4 and TRBJ2-3; 9 bases align to TRBD1. Germline trimming cut 3 bases from V and 11 bases from J; bases unmatched to any gene: 7. The germline CDR1 and CDR2 sequences are SGHNT and YYREEE (reference sequence). The length of the CDR3 is 13 residues. CDR3 residues: CASSWERTGVQYF. For the CDR3, the DNA is TGTGCCAGCAGCTGGGAACGGACAGGGGTGCAGTATTTT.

The V gene is TRBV30, the J gene TRBJ1-1, with D possibly being TRBD1 (6 bases). The CDR3 loop spans 14 amino acids. Germline V CDR1 and CDR2: GTSNPN, SVGIG (reference sequence). Trimming removed 8 bases from V and 1 base from J, with 17 bases in between. CDR3 sequence (DNA): TGTGCCCTCCGGAGGGGGGGGGAGAACACTGAAGCTTTCTTT. Its translation: CALRRGGENTEAFF.

V usage is TRBV3-1 (or the pseudogene TRBV3-2) and J usage is TRBJ1-1; 7 bases align to TRBD1. This CDR3 comprises 15 residues. Germline assignment: CDR1 LGHDT and CDR2 YNNKEL (reference sequence). Losses at the gene ends were 3 bases for V and 6 bases for J; bases not matched to a gene: 10. For the CDR3, the DNA is TGTGCCAGCAGCCATGACTCATACAGGGGCTCTGAAGCTTTCTTT. Its protein is CASSHDSYRGSEAFF.

The chain couples TRBV5-1 to TRBJ2-2; 8 bases are shared with TRBD1. V lost 1 base to trimming and J lost 1 base; unmatched junction nucleotides: 3. The CDR3 has 16 amino acids. The germline V gene encodes CDR1 SGHRS and CDR2 YFSETQ. The CDR3 sequence is CASSLFGQGNTGELFF. The CDR3 DNA reads as TGCGCCAGCAGCTTGTTTGGACAGGGGAACACCGGGGAGCTGTTTTTT.